The entry that follows covers one TCR beta chain sequence. The sample belongs to a study of blood T cell repertoires in COVID-19. Study-wide context: Specimens from acute and convalescent COVID-19 originated in the United States, Italy and Spain.

Seattle participants joined during active infection and were tracked over time. The germline V and J ends were trimmed by 4 bases and 3 bases, with 13 bases remaining between them. The CDR3 is 15 residues long. Germline V lookup: CDR1 SGHTA, CDR2 FQGTGA. TCRdb's copy holds only in-frame clones and misses some; the assay was immunoSEQ multiplex PCR. The sample records 45,000 to 55,000 clones, approximately 83% being singletons. The gene calls are TRBV7-3 and TRBJ2-1; a possible D gene is TRBD1 (6 bases). This receptor was taken from an elderly man with COVID-19, enrolled during active disease. The specimen was peripheral blood. The DNA for the CDR3 is TGTGCCAGCAGCTCTCCAGGGGTGGGCTACAATGAGCAGTTCTTC. It codes for CASSSPGVGYNEQFF.